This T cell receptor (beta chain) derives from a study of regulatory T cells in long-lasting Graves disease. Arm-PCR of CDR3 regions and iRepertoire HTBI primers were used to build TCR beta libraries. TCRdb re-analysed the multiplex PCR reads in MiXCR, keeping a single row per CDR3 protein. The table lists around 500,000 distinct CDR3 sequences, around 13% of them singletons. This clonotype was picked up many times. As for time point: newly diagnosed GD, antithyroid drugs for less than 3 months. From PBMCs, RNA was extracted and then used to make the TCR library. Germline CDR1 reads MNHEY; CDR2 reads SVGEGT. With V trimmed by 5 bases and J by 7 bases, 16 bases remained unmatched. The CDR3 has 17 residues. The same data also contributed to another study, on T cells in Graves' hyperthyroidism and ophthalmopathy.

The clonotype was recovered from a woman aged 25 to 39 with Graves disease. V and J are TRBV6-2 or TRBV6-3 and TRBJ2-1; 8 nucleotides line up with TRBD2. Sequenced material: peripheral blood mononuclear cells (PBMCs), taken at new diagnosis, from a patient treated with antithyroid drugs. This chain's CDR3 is CASSEAGFSGIRNEQFF. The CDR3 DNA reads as TGTGCCAGCAGTGAAGCCGGATTTAGCGGGATTCGGAATGAGCAGTTCTTC.